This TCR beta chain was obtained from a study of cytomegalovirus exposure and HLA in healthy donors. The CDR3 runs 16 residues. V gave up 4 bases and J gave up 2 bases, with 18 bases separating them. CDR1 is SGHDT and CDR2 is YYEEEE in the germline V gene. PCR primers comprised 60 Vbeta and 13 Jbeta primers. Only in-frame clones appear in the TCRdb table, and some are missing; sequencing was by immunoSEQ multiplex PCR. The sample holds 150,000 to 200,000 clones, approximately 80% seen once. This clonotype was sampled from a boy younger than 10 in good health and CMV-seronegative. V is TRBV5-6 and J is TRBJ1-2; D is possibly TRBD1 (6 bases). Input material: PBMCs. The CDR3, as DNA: TGTGCCAGCAGCCTCCCGCTAGGGACACGAAACTATGGCTACACCTTC. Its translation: CASSLPLGTRNYGYTF.